This T cell receptor (beta chain) was sequenced in a study of blood T cell repertoires in COVID-19. Study at large: Material from acute and convalescent COVID-19 was sourced from the United States, Italy and Spain. T cells, B-cell-depleted T cells, or PBMCs provided the cDNA or gDNA that served as material.

Germline V gene data show CDR1 as SGHNT and CDR2 as YENEEA. V dropped 2 bases and J dropped 9 bases, with 11 bases sitting between them. The CDR3 is made up of 13 amino acids. The authors' processing: Nucleated cell counts were estimated from reference gene primer amplification. The table came from immunoSEQ multiplex PCR; TCRdb's copy has only in-frame clones and leaves some out. V, J and clone size reflect that table, while D and trimming were determined from the DNA. Of tens of thousands of clones in the sample, over 90% were seen once. This clonotype was obtained from a man in his sixties with acute or convalescent COVID-19. The chain is built from TRBV11-3 and TRBJ2-1, with a weak D call TRBD1 (5 bases). The sample taken for sequencing was peripheral blood. CDR3 sequence: CASSLMGQGEQFF. CDR3 coding DNA: TGTGCCAGCAGCTTAATGGGGCAGGGTGAGCAGTTCTTC.